The 17 T cell receptor beta chains given below trace back to one sample, sequenced in a study of blood T cell repertoires in COVID-19. Sequenced by immunoSEQ multiplex PCR; TCRdb stores in-frame clones only, minus some. Of 250,000 to 300,000 clones listed, approximately 83% are singletons. Specimen: peripheral blood. The source is a woman in her seventies with acute or convalescent COVID-19.

The V gene is TRBV7-9, the J gene TRBJ2-7; D perhaps matches TRBD2 (5 bases). V lost 5 bases and J lost 2, with 19 bases in between. CDR1 is SEHNR and CDR2 is FQNEAQ in the germline V gene (reference sequence). The CDR3 contains 16 residues. The CDR3 loop is CASSLGGRGRAYEQYF. The DNA for the CDR3 is TGTGCCAGCAGCCTGGGCGGACGGGGAAGGGCCTACGAGCAGTACTTC.

V usage is TRBV6-6 and J usage is TRBJ2-2; TRBD2 is a possible D gene (6 bases). Germline CDR1 and CDR2: MNHNY and SVGAGI (reference sequence). Between the trimmed V and J ends, which lost 4 bases and 3 bases, there was a span of 15 bases. CDR3 length: 16 residues. As DNA, the CDR3 is TGTGCCAGCAGTTTACTCGGACTACAATACACCGGGGAGCTGTTTTTT. This translates into CASSLLGLQYTGELFF.

The chain uses TRBV19 and TRBJ1-5; tentatively, D is TRBD1 (6 bases). Germline V gene sequence: CDR1 LNHDA, CDR2 SQIVND (reference sequence). The ends were cut back, 11 bases at V and 7 bases at J, with 12 bases in the middle. The CDR3 extends over 11 amino acids. The CDR3 DNA is TGTGCCGGCTCGGGACAACAGCCCCAGCATTTT. As protein: CAGSGQQPQHF.

The gene calls are TRBV5-6 and TRBJ1-1; no clear D. Germline V gene sequence: CDR1 SGHDT, CDR2 YYEEEE. The CDR3 has 12 residues. The germline V and J ends were trimmed by 3 bases and 8 bases, with 11 bases remaining between them. The CDR3 bases are TGTGCCAGCAGCTATCAGTCCCCAGAAGCTTTCTTT. Translated: CASSYQSPEAFF.

The CDR3 region is CASSKNRTLYGYTF. CDR3 bases: TGTGCCAGCAGCAAAAACCGGACACTCTATGGCTACACCTTC. The V gene is TRBV21-1, the J gene TRBJ1-2; the table's D call of TRBD1 was not tested on the DNA. TRBV21-1 is classified as a pseudogene. This CDR3 is 14 amino acids long.

The chain has TRBV7-2 and TRBJ1-3; 7 positions match TRBD1. CDR1 SGHTA and CDR2 FQGNSA come from the germline V gene. The J segment lost 4 bases and the V segment lost 2 bases, leaving 5 bases of the junction unmatched. CDR3 size: 15 residues. CDR3 coding DNA: TGTGCCAGCAGCTTAAGGGGGCTGGGGGGAAACACCATATATTTT. This codes for CASSLRGLGGNTIYF.

The chain uses TRBV27 and TRBJ2-7; 13 nucleotides align to TRBD2. This CDR3 spans 17 amino acids. Per germline, CDR1 MNHEY and CDR2 SMNVEV (reference sequence). Unmatched junction bases numbered 8, after V lost 0 bases and J lost 6 bases. The CDR3 nucleotides are TGTGCCAGCAGTTTATCGGGACTAGCGGGGAGCTGGTCCGAGCAGTACTTC. Protein sequence: CASSLSGLAGSWSEQYF.

This chain uses TRBV27 with TRBJ2-3, with D possibly TRBD2 on 5 matching bases. This CDR3 spans 15 amino acids. Germline loops: CDR1 MNHEY, CDR2 SMNVEV (reference sequence). V was trimmed by 6 bases and J by 3 bases, leaving 16 bases between them. CDR3 nucleotides: TGTGCCAGCAGACGAACTAGACAAGGGACAGATACGCAGTATTTT. Encoded protein: CASRRTRQGTDTQYF.

The chain is built from TRBV11-1 and TRBJ2-1; 7 bases agree with TRBD1. This CDR3 region has 16 residues. J was trimmed by 4 bases and V by 2 bases; bases with no gene match: 8. CDR1 and CDR2 (germline): SGHAT, FQDESV (reference sequence). CDR3 amino acids: CASSLLRGQPYNEQFF. The DNA of the CDR3 is TGTGCCAGCAGCTTACTCCGGGGACAGCCTTACAATGAGCAGTTCTTC.

V and J are TRBV4-1 and TRBJ1-3, with D hard to call. The CDR3 extends over 14 amino acids. CDR1 MGHRA and CDR2 YSYEKL come from the germline V gene. V lost 1 base and J lost 1, with 5 bases in between. The CDR3 bases are TGCGCCAGCAGCCAAGTTTCTTCTGGAAACACCATATATTTT. It yields the protein CASSQVSSGNTIYF.

The gene calls are TRBV28 and TRBJ1-1, with D perhaps matching TRBD1 (5 bases). Trimming stripped 6 bases from V and 1 base from J, with 9 bases between. The CDR3 consists of 13 residues. Germline V gene sequence: CDR1 MDHEN, CDR2 SYDVKM. CDR3 loop: CASRRDRNTEAFF. CDR3 DNA: TGTGCCAGCAGACGTGACAGGAACACTGAAGCTTTCTTT.

The V call is TRBV12-5, the J call TRBJ2-1, with a possible D match to TRBD1 (5 bases). V lost 5 bases and J 5 bases, leaving 10 bases between the germline ends. Germline values: CDR1 LGHNT, CDR2 FRNRAP. This CDR3 contains 13 residues. CDR3 sequence (DNA): TGTGCTAGTGGTCCTGAAGGGGACAATGAGCAGTTCTTC. This encodes CASGPEGDNEQFF.

This clone has more than one count but fewer than ten. This rearrangement joins TRBV5-1 to TRBJ2-2; D unclear. CDR1 is SGHRS, CDR2 YFSETQ, per germline. Trimming took off 0 bases at V and 1 base at J, with 7 bases between the two ends. The CDR3 has 15 amino acids. DNA of the CDR3: TGCGCCAGCAGCTTGGGTAGTTGGAACACCGGGGAGCTGTTTTTT. As protein: CASSLGSWNTGELFF.

The gene calls are TRBV6-5 and TRBJ2-7; tentative D call: TRBD2 (6 bases). Trimming left V 8 bases short and J 0 bases short, with 11 bases between. CDR1 is MNHEY and CDR2 is SVGAGI in the germline V gene. The CDR3 sequence is 13 residues long. The CDR3 region is CASRGSSSYEQYF. CDR3 DNA: TGTGCCAGCCGGGGGTCGAGCTCCTACGAGCAGTACTTC.

The chain couples TRBV24-1 to TRBJ2-3; D is perhaps TRBD2 (5 bases). Germline values: CDR1 KGHDR, CDR2 SFDVKD. This CDR3 is built from 16 residues. The ends were cut back, 1 base at V and 1 base at J, with 11 bases in the middle. Written as DNA, the CDR3 is TGTGCCACCAGTGATTTAAAGGGAGCCGGCACAGATACGCAGTATTTT. It yields the protein CATSDLKGAGTDTQYF.

The chain uses TRBV6-6 and TRBJ1-4; TRBD1 is a possible D gene (5 bases). The CDR3 runs to 13 residues. Trimming pared 8 bases from V and 4 bases from J, leaving 11 bases between. Germline CDR1 is MNHNY and CDR2 is SVGAGI (reference sequence). The CDR3 DNA reads TGTGCCAGCGGGGGGAACAGTAATGAAAAACTGTTTTTT. Its translation is CASGGNSNEKLFF.

This sequence joins TRBV7-9 and TRBJ1-3; TRBD1 might be the D (5 bases). Germline CDR1 reads SEHNR; CDR2 reads FQNEAQ (reference sequence). CDR3 length equals 14 residues. V dropped 1 base and J dropped 7 bases, with 11 bases sitting between them. The CDR3 protein is CASSLEVKGNTIYF. The CDR3, as DNA: TGTGCCAGCAGCTTAGAAGTAAAGGGGAACACCATATATTTT.